This TCR beta chain was found in a study of OX40 agonist ivuxolimab in advanced cancers. Study background: The treatment was a fully human IgG2 OX40 agonist, ivuxolimab. Each dose-escalation patient presented with hepatocellular carcinoma, melanoma, renal cell or head and neck cancer.

The table came from immunoSEQ multiplex PCR; TCRdb's copy has only in-frame clones and leaves some out. Here the sample spans tens of thousands of clones, around nine tenths being singletons. Germline CDR1 is LGHNA and CDR2 is YSLEER. V was pared by 2 bases and J by 6 bases, with 11 bases between. The CDR3 is 13 amino acids. This sample comprised CD4+ or CD8+ T cells sorted from blood, obtained in a trial of the OX40 agonist ivuxolimab. This chain uses TRBV4-3 with TRBJ2-7; D is ambiguous. The TCR was taken from an adult with an advanced solid tumor such as melanoma, head and neck, liver or kidney cancer. This CDR3 is CASSQLEGSEQYF. DNA of the CDR3: TGCGCCAGCAGCCAACTGGAAGGTAGCGAGCAGTACTTC.